This entry concerns a single T cell receptor beta chain. Its antigen is unidentified. CDR1 and CDR2 (germline): SQVTM, ANQGSEA. The CDR3 is 13 amino acids. Trimming pared 7 bases from V and 4 bases from J, leaving 16 bases between. Each CDR3 protein is one row after TCRdb ran MiXCR on the reads. The sample has roughly 920,000 distinct CDR3 sequences, around 30% seen once. This entry belongs to a study of T cell repertoires in cytomegalovirus infection. Across the study: In public TCR beta signatures, there were indications of both CMV infection and matching HLA type.

Findings and limits, study-wide: CMV-specific HLA-C-restricted TCR beta clonotypes dominated the ex vivo response.

V and J are TRBV29-1 and TRBJ1-2; perhaps TRBD1 as D (5 bases). The specimen was cultured CD8+ T cells from PBMCs, collected from culture after CMV antigen stimulation. The sequence derives from a human donor in good health (CMV status not recorded). Some clones in this sample may be carry-over from other donors' samples. DNA for the CDR3: TGCAGCGCCGAAACGGGGCAGTCCTATGGCTACACCTTC. It is translated as CSAETGQSYGYTF.